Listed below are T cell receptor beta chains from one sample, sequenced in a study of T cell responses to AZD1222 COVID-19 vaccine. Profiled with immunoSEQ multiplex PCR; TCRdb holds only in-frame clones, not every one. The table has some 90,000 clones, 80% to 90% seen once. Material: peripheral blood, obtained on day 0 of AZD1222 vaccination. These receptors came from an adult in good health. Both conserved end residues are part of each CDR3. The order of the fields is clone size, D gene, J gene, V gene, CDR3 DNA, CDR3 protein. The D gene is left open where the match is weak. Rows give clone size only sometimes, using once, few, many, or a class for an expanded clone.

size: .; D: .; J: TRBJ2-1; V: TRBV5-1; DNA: TGCGCCAGCAGCTTGGAAGCGGCAATTCACAATGAGCAGTTCTTC; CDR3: CASSLEAAIHNEQFF
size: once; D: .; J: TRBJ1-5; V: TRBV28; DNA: TGTGCCAGCACCCCCGGGGGGGGGCGCAATCAGCCCCAGCATTTT; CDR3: CASTPGGGRNQPQHF
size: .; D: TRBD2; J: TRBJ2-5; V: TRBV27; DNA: TGTGCCAGCAGTTTGGTAGCGGGAGCTTGGGAGACCCAGTACTTC; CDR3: CASSLVAGAWETQYF
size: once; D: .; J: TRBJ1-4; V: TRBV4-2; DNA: TGTGCCAGCAGCCAAGATCGGGCAGGGGACGAAAAACTGTTTTTT; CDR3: CASSQDRAGDEKLFF
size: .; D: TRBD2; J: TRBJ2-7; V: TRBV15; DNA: TGTGCCACCAGCAGAGACTCAGCGGGAGGCGGCGAGCAGTACTTC; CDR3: CATSRDSAGGGEQYF
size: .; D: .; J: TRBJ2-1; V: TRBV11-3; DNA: TGTGCCAGCAGCTTAGATTTCGGGAACTACAATGAGCAGTTCTTC; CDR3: CASSLDFGNYNEQFF
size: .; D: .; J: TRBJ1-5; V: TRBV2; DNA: TGTGCCAGCAGTGCTGACGGGGTCAATCAGCCCCAGCATTTT; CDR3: CASSADGVNQPQHF
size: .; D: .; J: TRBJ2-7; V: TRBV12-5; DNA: TGTGCTAGTGGTTTGTCGTGGGGTACGGGCGAGCTTCGCGAGCAGTACTTC; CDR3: CASGLSWGTGELREQYF
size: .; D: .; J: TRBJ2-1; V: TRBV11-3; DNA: TGTGCCAGCAGCCCCCAGGACTACAATGAGCAGTTCTTC; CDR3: CASSPQDYNEQFF
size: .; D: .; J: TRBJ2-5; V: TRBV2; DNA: TGTGCCAGCACCCGGGGGCCGGGTAGTGAGACCCAGTACTTC; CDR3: CASTRGPGSETQYF
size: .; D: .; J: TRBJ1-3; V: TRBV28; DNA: TGTGCCAGCAGTACCCGAGGGGCTGGAAACACCATATATTTT; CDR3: CASSTRGAGNTIYF
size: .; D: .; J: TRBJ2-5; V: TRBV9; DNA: TGTGCCAGCAGCCCCGCGGGGGCCCAAGAGACCCAGTACTTC; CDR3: CASSPAGAQETQYF
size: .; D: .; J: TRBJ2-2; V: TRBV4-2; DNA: TGTGCCAGCAGCCAAGATAAGTCCGGGGAGCTGTTTTTT; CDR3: CASSQDKSGELFF
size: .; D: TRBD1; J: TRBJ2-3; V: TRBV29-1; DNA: TGCAGTCAACAGGGGGAGGGCACAGATACGCAGTATTTT; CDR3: CSQQGEGTDTQYF
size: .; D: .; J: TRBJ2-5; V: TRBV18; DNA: TGTGCCAGCTCACCCGGGACACGAGGAGAGACCCAGTACTTC; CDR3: CASSPGTRGETQYF
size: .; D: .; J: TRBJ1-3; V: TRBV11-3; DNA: TGTGCCAGCAGCTTATCGGGCATAGATGGAAACACCATATATTTT; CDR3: CASSLSGIDGNTIYF
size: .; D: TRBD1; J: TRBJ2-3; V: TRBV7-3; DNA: TGTGCCAGCAGCAGTCTAACAGGGGCGACGCAGTATTTT; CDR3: CASSSLTGATQYF
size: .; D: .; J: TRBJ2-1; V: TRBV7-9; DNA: TGTGCCAGCAGCCGAGGAGCCAATGAGCAGTTCTTC; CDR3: CASSRGANEQFF
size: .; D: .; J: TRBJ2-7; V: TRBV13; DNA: TGTGCCAGCAGCTTAGCGGGCCCTTTGACAGGTACCCACGAGCAGTACTTC; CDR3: CASSLAGPLTGTHEQYF
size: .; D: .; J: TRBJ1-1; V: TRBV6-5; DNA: TGTGCCAGCAGTCAAAACACAGGGCTTGAGGAAGCTTTCTTT; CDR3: CASSQNTGLEEAFF
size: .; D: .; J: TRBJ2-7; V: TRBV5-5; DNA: TGTGCCAGCAGCTTCGAGGTGCAGGAGCAGTACTTC; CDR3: CASSFEVQEQYF
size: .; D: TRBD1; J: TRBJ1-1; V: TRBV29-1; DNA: TGCAGCGGAGCATTACAGGGGGGTACTGAAGCTTTCTTT; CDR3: CSGALQGGTEAFF
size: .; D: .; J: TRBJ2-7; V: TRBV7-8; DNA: TGTGCCAGCAGCCCTGGATGGGGAATAGGACTCTACGAGCAGTACTTC; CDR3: CASSPGWGIGLYEQYF
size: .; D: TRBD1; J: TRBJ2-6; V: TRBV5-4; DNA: TGTGCCAGCAGCCCCGACAGGGCTGGGGCCAACGTCCTGACTTTC; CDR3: CASSPDRAGANVLTF
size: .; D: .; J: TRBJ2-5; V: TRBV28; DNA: TGTGCCAGCATGTTTAGGGCAGAAGAGACCCAGTACTTC; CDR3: CASMFRAEETQYF
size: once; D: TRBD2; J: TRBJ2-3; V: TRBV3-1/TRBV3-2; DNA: TGTGCCAGCAGGACTAGCGGGAGATCAAACACAGATACGCAGTATTTT; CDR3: CASRTSGRSNTDTQYF
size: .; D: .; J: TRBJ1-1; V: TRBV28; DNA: TGTGCCAGCAGGTCCGGGAATGGGGGAGTAGCTTTCTTT; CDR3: CASRSGNGGVAFF
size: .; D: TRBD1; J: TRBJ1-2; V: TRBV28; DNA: TGTGCCAGCATTACCGGGACAGCTTTCTCCGGCTACACCTTC; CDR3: CASITGTAFSGYTF
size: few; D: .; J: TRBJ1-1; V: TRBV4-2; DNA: TGTGCCAGCAGCCAATTATCTCAGCAATACCTGAACACTGAAGCTTTCTTT; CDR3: CASSQLSQQYLNTEAFF
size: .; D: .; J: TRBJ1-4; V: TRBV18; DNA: TGTGCCAGCTCACCCCAGGCAACTAATGAAAAACTGTTTTTT; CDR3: CASSPQATNEKLFF
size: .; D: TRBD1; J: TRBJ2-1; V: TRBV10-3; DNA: TGTGCCATCAGAACGACAGGGAATGAGCAGTTCTTC; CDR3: CAIRTTGNEQFF
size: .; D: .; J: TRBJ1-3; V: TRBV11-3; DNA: TGTGCCAGCAGCTTAAACGGTCCCTCTGGAAACACCATATATTTT; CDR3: CASSLNGPSGNTIYF
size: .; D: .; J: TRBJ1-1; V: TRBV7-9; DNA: TGTGCCAGCAGCTTAGCGAGAACGGATGAAGCTTTCTTT; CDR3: CASSLARTDEAFF
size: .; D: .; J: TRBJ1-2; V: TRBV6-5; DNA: TGTGCCAGCATCAAAGGGGCTGGCCATTATGGCTACACCTTC; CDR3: CASIKGAGHYGYTF
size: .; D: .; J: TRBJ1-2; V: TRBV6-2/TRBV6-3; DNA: TGTGCCAGCAGTTACACGCCGAGGAATAACTATGGCTACACCTTC; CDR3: CASSYTPRNNYGYTF
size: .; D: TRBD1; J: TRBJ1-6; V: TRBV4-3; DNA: TGCGCCAGCTCCCCCGGGACAGGGAATTCACCCCTCCACTTT; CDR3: CASSPGTGNSPLHF
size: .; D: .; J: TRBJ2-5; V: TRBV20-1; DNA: TGCAGTGCTAGTCAGTTGGCGGAGACCCAGTACTTC; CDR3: CSASQLAETQYF
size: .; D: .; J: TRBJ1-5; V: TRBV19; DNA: TGTGCCAGTAGTCTCTCGACCCGGGCCCAGCATTTT; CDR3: CASSLSTRAQHF
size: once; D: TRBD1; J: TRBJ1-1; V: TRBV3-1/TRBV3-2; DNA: TGTGCCAGCAGCCAAGGACAGGGAGCTTTCTTT; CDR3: CASSQGQGAFF
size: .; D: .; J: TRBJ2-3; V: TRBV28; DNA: TGTGCCAGCAGTTTACCTACCGGGTTAGCGACAGATACGCAGTATTTT; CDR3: CASSLPTGLATDTQYF
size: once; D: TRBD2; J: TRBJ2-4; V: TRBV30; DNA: TGTGCCTGGAGCGGGACTAGCGGGCCCCTAGCCAAAAACATTCAGTACTTC; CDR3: CAWSGTSGPLAKNIQYF
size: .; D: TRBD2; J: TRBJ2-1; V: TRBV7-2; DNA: TGTGCCAGCAGCTTAGACTACGGGGGGTACAATGAGCAGTTCTTC; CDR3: CASSLDYGGYNEQFF
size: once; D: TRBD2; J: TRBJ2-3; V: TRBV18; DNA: TGTGCCAGCTCACCGCGGGGGGGCCTCACAGATACGCAGTATTTT; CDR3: CASSPRGGLTDTQYF